The 22 T cell receptor beta chains presented below share a single source sample, sequenced in a study of STAT3 mutations in large granular lymphocyte leukemia. Study results and limitations: At least one immunodominant TCR beta clonotype appeared in every T-cell large granular lymphocyte leukemia patient.

Their specific antigens are unknown. Clones were read by immunoSEQ multiplex PCR, and TCRdb kept only the in-frame ones, dropping some. The data hold about 39,000 clones, with 80% to 85% observed a single time. The material sequenced was PBMCs. Every receptor here comes from a human donor with T large granular lymphocyte leukemia. Some clones in this sample may be carry-over from other donors' samples.

J is TRBJ2-1 and V is TRBV19; 13 bases are a match to TRBD2. Germline V gives CDR1 LNHDA, CDR2 SQIVND (reference sequence). With V trimmed by 10 bases and J by 7 bases, 4 bases remained unmatched. The CDR3 loop spans 13 amino acids. CDR3 nucleotide sequence: TGTGCCACCCGGACTAGCGGGGGTAATGAGCAGTTCTTC. Translating it yields CATRTSGGNEQFF. Drawing the rest from reference TRBV19 and TRBJ2-1, the complete variable domain is DGGITQSPKYLFRKEGQNVTLSCEQNLNHDAMYWYRQDPGQGLRLIYYSQIVNDFQKGDIAEGYSVSREKKESFPLTVTSAQKNPTAFYLCATRTSGGNEQFFGPGTRLTVL.

The CDR3: CASRDRGYEQYF. The CDR3 DNA sequence: TGTGCCAGCAGGGACAGGGGTTACGAGCAGTACTTC. The V gene is TRBV27, the J gene TRBJ2-7; 9 bases fit TRBD1. CDR1 and CDR2 from the germline V gene are MNHEY and SMNVEV (reference sequence). After removal of 6 bases from V and 4 bases from J, the junction contained 1 base not matched to a gene. This CDR3 spans 12 amino acids.

The rearrangement links TRBV14 to TRBJ2-2, with 9 bases matching TRBD2. The CDR3 totals 19 residues. Losses at the gene ends were 4 bases for V and 4 bases for J; bases not matched to a gene: 16. Germline V gene lookup returns CDR1 SGHDN and CDR2 FVKESK. CDR3 in amino acids: CASSRRNIFGTSSTGELFF. The CDR3 nucleotides are TGTGCCAGCAGCCGAAGAAACATCTTCGGGACTAGCAGCACCGGGGAGCTGTTTTTT.

The chain is built from TRBV5-8 and TRBJ1-2; D is ambiguous. The CDR3 consists of 13 residues. Between the trimmed V and J ends, which lost 0 bases and 5 bases, there was a span of 8 bases. The germline CDR1 and CDR2 sequences are SGHTS and YDEGEE. As DNA, the CDR3 is TGTGCCAGCAGCTTGGTAACACCTTATGGCTACACCTTC. This translates into CASSLVTPYGYTF.

This rearrangement joins TRBV4-1 to TRBJ1-5, with a tentative D call TRBD1 (6 bases). The CDR3 has 17 residues. Germline assignment: CDR1 MGHRA and CDR2 YSYEKL. Between the trimmed V and J ends, which lost 3 bases and 1 base, there was a span of 16 bases. The chain's CDR3 is CASSQGFGGASNQPQHF. The DNA of the CDR3 is TGCGCCAGCAGCCAGGGATTTGGGGGGGCAAGCAATCAGCCCCAGCATTTT.

Only a few counts were recorded for this clone. The chain carries TRBV4-3 and TRBJ1-1, with 7 bases matching TRBD1. Looked up from germline, CDR1 is LGHNA and CDR2 is YSLEER. This CDR3 contains 14 residues. V lost 0 bases and J lost 5; bases outside the gene matches: 3. CDR3 region: CASSQETGWTEAFF. CDR3 sequence (DNA): TGCGCCAGCAGCCAAGAGACAGGGTGGACTGAAGCTTTCTTT.

The genes are TRBV29-1 and TRBJ2-5; 10 bases map to TRBD1. The CDR3 sequence is 17 residues long. With V trimmed by 4 bases and J by 5 bases, 16 bases remained unmatched. Germline-derived CDR1 and CDR2 are SQVTM and ANQGSEA. The CDR3 DNA is TGCAGCGTTGGGGCCGTAACCGGGACAGGGGTGATCGAGACCCAGTACTTC. Encoded protein: CSVGAVTGTGVIETQYF.

This rearrangement joins TRBV6-5 to TRBJ2-2; tentatively, D is TRBD1 (7 bases). Between the trimmed V and J ends, which lost 5 bases and 5 bases, there was a span of 15 bases. From germline, CDR1 is MNHEY and CDR2 SVGAGI. This CDR3 contains 15 residues. The CDR3 is CASSRVEGATGELFF. The CDR3 coding sequence is TGTGCCAGCAGTAGGGTGGAGGGGGCGACCGGGGAGCTGTTTTTT.

As concerns this clone: Mismatch with germline at one junction end may stem from a read error. The chain employs TRBV19 and TRBJ1-4; 8 bases line up with TRBD1. Germline assignment: CDR1 LNHDA and CDR2 SQIVND (reference sequence). CDR3 length equals 16 residues. The CDR3 DNA sequence: TGTGCCAGTAGTATAGACCGGACAGGGACTATTGAAAAACTGTTTTTT. This translates into CASSIDRTGTIEKLFF.

The genes are TRBV19 and TRBJ2-1; TRBD2 is a possible D gene (5 bases). Germline CDR1 is LNHDA and CDR2 is SQIVND (reference sequence). CDR3 length: 15 amino acids. V was clipped by 4 bases and J by 2 bases, with 12 bases between them. The CDR3 bases are TGTGCCAGTAGTAGAGAGCGGCTCCCCTACAATGAGCAGTTCTTC. This gives the protein CASSRERLPYNEQFF.

V and J are TRBV19 and TRBJ1-2; 7 nucleotides agree with TRBD1. The CDR3 covers 13 residues. The junction had 9 bases not matched to a gene; V was cut back by 10 bases and J by 4 bases. CDR1 and CDR2 from the germline V gene are LNHDA and SQIVND (reference sequence). Here the CDR3 reads CATTDRPIYGYTF. CDR3 sequence (DNA): TGTGCCACTACGGACAGGCCGATCTATGGCTACACCTTC.

The genes are TRBV25-1 and TRBJ2-5; tentative D call: TRBD1 (6 bases). This CDR3 spans 13 amino acids. CDR1 MGHDK and CDR2 SYGVNS come from the germline V gene. The V gene lost 7 bases and the J gene lost 4 bases, with 13 bases spanning the gap. The CDR3: CASTGQSGETQYF. CDR3 bases: TGTGCCAGCACCGGACAGTCAGGAGAGACCCAGTACTTC.

The chain has TRBV13 and TRBJ2-3; 10 bases fit TRBD2. The CDR3 contains 14 residues. V shed 5 bases and J 4 bases; nucleotides not matched to a gene: 3. The germline gives CDR1 PRHDT, CDR2 FYEKMQ (reference sequence). CDR3 in amino acids: CASSPSGGADTQYF. CDR3 nucleotides: TGTGCCAGCAGCCCTAGCGGGGGCGCAGATACGCAGTATTTT.

This chain joins TRBV19 and TRBJ1-5; the match to TRBD1 covers 9 bases. The CDR3 loop spans 15 amino acids. J was trimmed by 5 bases and V by 5 bases; bases with no gene match: 7. In germline, CDR1 is LNHDA, CDR2 SQIVND (reference sequence). CDR3 residues: CASSSGTGMYQPQHF. CDR3 coding DNA: TGTGCCAGTAGTTCCGGGACAGGGATGTATCAGCCCCAGCATTTT.

This chain links TRBV28 with TRBJ1-5; TRBD1 might be the D (6 bases). Germline V gene sequence: CDR1 MDHEN, CDR2 SYDVKM. V was trimmed by 2 bases and J by 7 bases, leaving 15 bases between them. The CDR3 consists of 15 residues. CDR3 in DNA: TGTGCCAGCAGTTTACCAGGGGTTGGTAACCAGCCCCAGCATTTT. This gives the protein CASSLPGVGNQPQHF.

The rearrangement links TRBV4-2 to TRBJ1-5; D uncertain. Trimming removed 0 bases from V and 4 bases from J, with 10 bases in between. The CDR3 runs 15 residues. Germline CDR1 and CDR2: LGHNA and YNFKEQ. The CDR3 bases are TGTGCCAGCAGCCAAGAAGGAACGGGGAATCAGCCCCAGCATTTT. It translates to CASSQEGTGNQPQHF.

With regard to this clone: This specimen includes other DNA sequences encoding the same CDR3. This chain links TRBV18 with TRBJ1-5, with D maybe TRBD1 (5 bases). The CDR3 sequence is 14 residues long. The V end lost 6 bases, the J end lost 7 bases, and 16 bases lay between the germline ends. The V gene's germline CDR1 is KGHSH and CDR2 LQKENI. CDR3 bases: TGTGCCAGCTCCCCGGGGGACGGCAGCCAGCCCCAGCATTTT. Amino acids: CASSPGDGSQPQHF.

The rearrangement joins TRBV15 to TRBJ2-4; TRBD2 is a possible D gene (5 bases). Germline V gives CDR1 LNHNV, CDR2 YYDKDF (reference sequence). The CDR3 extends over 15 amino acids. V lost 0 bases and J lost 0, with 6 bases in between. CDR3 sequence reads: CATSREGLAKNIQYF. CDR3 bases: TGTGCCACCAGCAGAGAAGGACTAGCCAAAAACATTCAGTACTTC. Supplemented by reference TRBV15 and TRBJ2-4, the full variable domain reads DAMVIQNPRYQVTQFGKPVTLSCSQTLNHNVMYWYQQKSSQAPKLLFHYYDKDFNNEADTPDNFQSRRPNTSFCFLDIRSPGLGDTAMYLCATSREGLAKNIQYFGAGTRLSVL.

The sample holds one count of this clone. V is TRBV28 and J is TRBJ1-6, with D perhaps matching TRBD1 (5 bases). The V gene's germline CDR1 is MDHEN and CDR2 SYDVKM. The CDR3 loop spans 16 amino acids. Trimming left V 6 bases short and J 3 bases short, with 15 bases between. The CDR3 reads CASSLGTSIYNSPLHF. DNA of the CDR3: TGTGCCAGCAGCTTAGGGACTTCCATCTATAATTCACCCCTCCACTTT.

The CDR3 nucleotides read TGCGCCAGCAGCTTGGATTTGCTGGGGCAAAACACTGAAGCTTTCTTT. Translated, it gives CASSLDLLGQNTEAFF. This chain joins TRBV5-1 and TRBJ1-1, with a tentative D call TRBD1 (5 bases). The CDR3 covers 16 residues. V dropped 0 bases and J dropped 2 bases, with 14 bases sitting between them. Germline V gives CDR1 SGHRS, CDR2 YFSETQ.

V gene TRBV5-1 combines with J gene TRBJ2-7, with unresolved D. Trimming removed 0 bases from V and 3 bases from J, with 13 bases in between. Germline V CDR1 and CDR2: SGHRS, YFSETQ. The CDR3 consists of 15 residues. CDR3 region: CASSLGPGGNYEQYF. CDR3 nucleotide sequence: TGCGCCAGCAGCTTGGGACCGGGCGGCAACTACGAGCAGTACTTC. The complete variable domain, with remaining parts taken from reference TRBV5-1 and TRBJ2-7, reads KAGVTQTPRYLIKTRGQQVTLSCSPISGHRSVSWYQQTPGQGLQFLFEYFSETQRNKGNFPGRFSGRQFSNSRSEMNVSTLELGDSALYLCASSLGPGGNYEQYFGPGTRLTVT.

V usage is TRBV5-5 and J usage is TRBJ2-2; D call uncertain. The germline gives CDR1 SGHKS, CDR2 YYEKEE (reference sequence). V lost 4 bases and J 4 bases, leaving 14 bases between the germline ends. CDR3 length: 15 residues. CDR3 loop: CASSPQAALTGELFF. The CDR3 DNA sequence: TGTGCCAGCAGCCCTCAGGCGGCGCTCACCGGGGAGCTGTTTTTT.